This T cell receptor (beta chain) came from a study of blood T cell repertoires in COVID-19. Turning to the study itself: The study drew acute and convalescent COVID-19 samples from the United States, Italy and Spain. T cells, B-cell-depleted T cells, or PBMCs provided the cDNA or gDNA that served as material.

In the study's own analysis: Reference gene primer amplification in the assay estimated nucleated cell counts. Sequencing used immunoSEQ multiplex PCR; TCRdb keeps in-frame clones, though not all of them. V and J calls and clone size are those listed in that table; D and trimming were worked out from the DNA. The sample records over 100,000 clones, roughly 85% being singletons. The CDR3 contains 13 residues. The germline V gene has CDR1 SGHNT and CDR2 YYREEE (reference sequence). The germline V and J ends were trimmed by 1 base and 5 bases, with 9 bases remaining between them. The V call is TRBV5-4, the J call TRBJ2-5, with D possibly matching TRBD1 (5 bases). The clonotype originates from a man older than 75 with acute or convalescent COVID-19. The sample comprised peripheral blood. CDR3 sequence reads: CASSLPGMETQYF. DNA for the CDR3: TGTGCCAGCAGCTTGCCAGGGATGGAGACCCAGTACTTC.